These 5 T cell receptor beta chains came from one sample sequenced in a study of molecular identifiers for immune sequencing clone quantification (dated by TCRdb to the late 2010s). Library construction relied on PCR. The run used a NextSeq 500. TCRdb reprocessed the public reads (quality trimming at Q25 with fastp, clone calling with MiXCR) and kept in-frame beta chains. CDR3 protein sequences are deduplicated, and each keeps its most common genes and DNA. For this sample there are roughly 320,000 distinct CDR3 sequences; roughly 24% appear just once. The top ten clones comprise 0.65% to 0.75% of the sample. The sequencing sample was made of naive CD8+ T cells from blood, with Jurkat cell RNA spiked in. This sample's cell subset or site label indicates: FACS-sorted CD8+CD4-CCR7+CD45RA+ naive T cells. The receptors shown here come from a human donor in good health. Some libraries in this study had Jurkat cell RNA spiked in.

About this clonotype itself: A much bigger clone sits one base away, suggesting this may be a read error. This rearrangement joins TRBV19 to TRBJ1-2; 7 bases fit TRBD1. This CDR3 spans 15 amino acids. Germline assignment: CDR1 LNHDA and CDR2 SQIVND (reference sequence). This CDR3 reads CASGIDGQALDGYTF. CDR3 sequence (DNA): TGTGCCAGTGGTATAGATGGACAGGCCCTAGATGGCTACACCTTC.

This clonotype showed up just a few times. The rearrangement uses TRBV29-1 and TRBJ2-5; no clear D. Between the trimmed V and J ends, which lost 6 bases and 4 bases, there was a span of 18 bases. Germline values: CDR1 SQVTM, CDR2 ANQGSEA. The length of the CDR3 is 14 residues. CDR3 nucleotide sequence: TGCAGCGTCACACCGGGCCTCAAACCAGAGACCCAGTACTTC. Its translation: CSVTPGLKPETQYF.

Regarding this clonotype: A much larger clone lies one base from this, so it may be a read error. V usage is TRBV7-9 and J usage is TRBJ2-1, with D unclear. CDR1 and CDR2 (germline): SEHNR, FQNEAQ (reference sequence). The CDR3 totals 12 residues. Trimming left V 5 bases short and J 8 bases short, with 10 bases between. The CDR3 sequence: CASSPVGDEQFF. For the CDR3, the DNA is TGTGCCAGCAGCCCCGTGGGTGATGAGCAGTTCTTC.

Points on this clonotype: The germline gene is not matched at one end of the junction; a read error may be the cause. The gene calls are TRBV7-9 and TRBJ1-3; D might be TRBD1 (5 bases). The CDR3 length is 15 residues. Germline CDR1 and CDR2: SEHNR and FQNEAQ (reference sequence). The CDR3 reads CAGKPGPTSGNTIHF. CDR3 nucleotide sequence: TGTGCCGGCAAACCGGGACCTACGTCTGGAAACACCATACATTTT.

This chain connects TRBV7-3 to TRBJ2-1, with 10 bases that match TRBD2. Germline CDR1 reads SGHTA; CDR2 reads FQGTGA. The ends lost 0 bases at V and 6 bases at J; junction bases unmatched: 8. The CDR3 covers 17 residues. The DNA for the CDR3 is TGTGCCAGCAGCTTAACACTAGGGACTAGCGACCTCAATGAGCAGTTCTTC. Its translation: CASSLTLGTSDLNEQFF.